This paragraph reports one T cell receptor (beta chain). Its matching antigen is unknown. V lost 7 bases and J lost 5, with 12 bases in between. Per germline, CDR1 LNHDA and CDR2 SQIVND (reference sequence). The CDR3 sequence is 13 residues long. Assay: immunoSEQ multiplex PCR; the TCRdb copy retains only in-frame clones and omits some. The table includes 250,000 to 350,000 clones, 70% to 90% detected once. These data come from a study of cytomegalovirus exposure and HLA in healthy donors. Across the study: The 110 or so validation repertoires were produced on the same platform as the 670 or so repertoires of the first cohort. This was reported in a later analysis. Study-wide findings and caveats: The study designated roughly 160 TCR beta chains cytomegalovirus-associated.

The genes are TRBV19 and TRBJ2-4; D perhaps matches TRBD1 (5 bases). The sequence was obtained from a man aged 25 to 40 in good health and CMV-seronegative. The specimen sequenced was PBMCs. CDR3: CASKQAPQNIQYF. The CDR3 coding sequence is TGTGCCAGTAAACAGGCCCCCCAAAACATTCAGTACTTC. Together with reference TRBV19 and TRBJ2-4, the CDR3 gives the full variable domain: DGGITQSPKYLFRKEGQNVTLSCEQNLNHDAMYWYRQDPGQGLRLIYYSQIVNDFQKGDIAEGYSVSREKKESFPLTVTSAQKNPTAFYLCASKQAPQNIQYFGAGTRLSVL.